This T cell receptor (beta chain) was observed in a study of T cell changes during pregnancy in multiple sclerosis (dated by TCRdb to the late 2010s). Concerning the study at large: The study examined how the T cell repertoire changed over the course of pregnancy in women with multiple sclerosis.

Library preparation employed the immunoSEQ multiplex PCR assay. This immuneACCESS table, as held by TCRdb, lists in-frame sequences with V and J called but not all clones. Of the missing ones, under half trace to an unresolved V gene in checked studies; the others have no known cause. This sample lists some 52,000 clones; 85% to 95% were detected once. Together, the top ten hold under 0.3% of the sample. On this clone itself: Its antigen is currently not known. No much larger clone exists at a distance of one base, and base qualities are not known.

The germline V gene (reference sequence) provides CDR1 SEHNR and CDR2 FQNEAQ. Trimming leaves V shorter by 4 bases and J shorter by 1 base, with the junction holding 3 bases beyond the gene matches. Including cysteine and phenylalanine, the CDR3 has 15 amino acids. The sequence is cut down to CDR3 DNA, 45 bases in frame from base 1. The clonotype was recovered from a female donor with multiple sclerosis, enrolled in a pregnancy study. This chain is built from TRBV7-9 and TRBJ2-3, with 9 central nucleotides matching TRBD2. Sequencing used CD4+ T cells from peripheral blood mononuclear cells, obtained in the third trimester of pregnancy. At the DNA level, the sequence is TGTGCCAGCAGCTCTAGCGGGGCTCGCACAGATACGCAGTATTTT. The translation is CASSSSGARTDTQYF.